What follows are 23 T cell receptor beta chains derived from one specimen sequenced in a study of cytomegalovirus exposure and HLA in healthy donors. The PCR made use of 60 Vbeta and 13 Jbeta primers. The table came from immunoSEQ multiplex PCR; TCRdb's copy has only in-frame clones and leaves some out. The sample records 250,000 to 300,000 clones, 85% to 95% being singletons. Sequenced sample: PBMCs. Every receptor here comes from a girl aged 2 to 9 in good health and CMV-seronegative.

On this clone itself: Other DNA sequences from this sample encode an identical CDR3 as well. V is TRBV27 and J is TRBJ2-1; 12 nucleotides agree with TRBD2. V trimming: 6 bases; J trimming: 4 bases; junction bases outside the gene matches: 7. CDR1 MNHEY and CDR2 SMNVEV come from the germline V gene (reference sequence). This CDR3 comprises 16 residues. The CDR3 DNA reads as TGTGCCAGCAGCTCGACTAGCGGGAGTTTGTACAATGAGCAGTTCTTC. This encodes CASSSTSGSLYNEQFF.

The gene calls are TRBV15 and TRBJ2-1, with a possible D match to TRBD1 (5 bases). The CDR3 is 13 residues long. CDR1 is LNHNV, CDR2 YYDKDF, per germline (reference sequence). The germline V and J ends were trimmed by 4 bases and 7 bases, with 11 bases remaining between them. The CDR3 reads CATSIPGANEQFF. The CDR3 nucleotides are TGTGCCACCAGCATACCTGGGGCGAATGAGCAGTTCTTC.

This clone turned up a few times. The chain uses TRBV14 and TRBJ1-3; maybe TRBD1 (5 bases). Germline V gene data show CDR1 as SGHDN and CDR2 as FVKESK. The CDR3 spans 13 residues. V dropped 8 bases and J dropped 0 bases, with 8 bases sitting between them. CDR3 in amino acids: CASGGFSGNTIYF. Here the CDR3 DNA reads TGTGCCAGCGGGGGGTTCTCTGGAAACACCATATATTTT.

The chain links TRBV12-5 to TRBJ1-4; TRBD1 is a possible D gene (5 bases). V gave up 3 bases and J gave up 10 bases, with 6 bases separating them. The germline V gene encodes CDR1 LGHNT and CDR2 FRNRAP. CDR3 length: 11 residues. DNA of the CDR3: TGTGCTAGTGGTTTAGGGGTAAAACTGTTTTTT. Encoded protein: CASGLGVKLFF.

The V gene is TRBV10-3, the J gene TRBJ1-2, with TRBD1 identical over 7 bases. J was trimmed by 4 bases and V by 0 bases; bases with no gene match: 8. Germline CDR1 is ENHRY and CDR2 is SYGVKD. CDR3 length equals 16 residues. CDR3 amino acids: CAISESEGARGYGYTF. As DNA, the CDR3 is TGTGCCATCAGTGAGTCGGAGGGGGCGCGGGGCTATGGCTACACCTTC.

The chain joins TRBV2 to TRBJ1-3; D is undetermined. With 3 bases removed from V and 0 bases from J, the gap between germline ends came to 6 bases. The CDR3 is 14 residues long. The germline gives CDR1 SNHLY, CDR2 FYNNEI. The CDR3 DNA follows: TGTGCCAGCAGTGATGTCGGCTCTGGAAACACCATATATTTT. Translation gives CASSDVGSGNTIYF.

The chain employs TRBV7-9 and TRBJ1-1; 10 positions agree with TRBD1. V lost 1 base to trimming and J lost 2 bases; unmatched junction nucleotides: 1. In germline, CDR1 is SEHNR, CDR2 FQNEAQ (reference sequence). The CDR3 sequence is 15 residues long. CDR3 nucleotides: TGTGCCAGCAGCTTAGGGGACAGGGGAAACACTGAAGCTTTCTTT. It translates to CASSLGDRGNTEAFF.

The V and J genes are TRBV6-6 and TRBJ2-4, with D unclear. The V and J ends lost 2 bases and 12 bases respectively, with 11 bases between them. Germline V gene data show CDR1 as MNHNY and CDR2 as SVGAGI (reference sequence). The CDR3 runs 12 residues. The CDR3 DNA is TGTGCCAGCAGTTACGGGCATGAAAATCAGTACTTC. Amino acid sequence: CASSYGHENQYF.

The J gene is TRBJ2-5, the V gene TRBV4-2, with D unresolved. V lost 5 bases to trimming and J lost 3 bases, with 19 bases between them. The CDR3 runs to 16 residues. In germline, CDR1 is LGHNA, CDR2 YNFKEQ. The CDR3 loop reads CASSSPGLRSKETQYF. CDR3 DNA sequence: TGTGCCAGCAGCTCCCCGGGTTTGAGGAGTAAAGAGACCCAGTACTTC.

As DNA, the CDR3 is TGTGCCAGCAGACTTAGCGGGCCTAGCTCCTACGAGCAGTACTTC. Translation gives CASRLSGPSSYEQYF. V and J are TRBV28 and TRBJ2-7, with TRBD2 matching 7 bases. V lost 6 bases to trimming and J lost 0 bases; unmatched junction nucleotides: 8. Germline CDR1 and CDR2: MDHEN and SYDVKM. The CDR3 length is 15 residues. The full variable domain, in which reference TRBV28 and TRBJ2-7 provide the parts outside the CDR3, is DVKVTQSSRYLVKRTGEKVFLECVQDMDHENMFWYRQDPGLGLRLIYFSYDVKMKEKGDIPEGYSVSREKKERFSLILESASTNQTSMYLCASRLSGPSSYEQYFGPGTRLTVT.

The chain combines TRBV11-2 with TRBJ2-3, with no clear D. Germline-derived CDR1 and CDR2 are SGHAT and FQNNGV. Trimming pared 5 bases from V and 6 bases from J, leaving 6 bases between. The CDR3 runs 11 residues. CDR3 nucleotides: TGTGCCAGCAGCCAACGGGATACGCAGTATTTT. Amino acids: CASSQRDTQYF.

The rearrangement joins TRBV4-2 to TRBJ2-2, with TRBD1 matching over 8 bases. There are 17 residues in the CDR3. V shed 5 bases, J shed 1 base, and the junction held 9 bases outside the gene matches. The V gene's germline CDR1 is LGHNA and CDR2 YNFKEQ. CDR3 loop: CASSSWGDRKNTGELFF. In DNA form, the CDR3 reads TGTGCCAGCAGCTCCTGGGGGGACAGGAAGAACACCGGGGAGCTGTTTTTT.

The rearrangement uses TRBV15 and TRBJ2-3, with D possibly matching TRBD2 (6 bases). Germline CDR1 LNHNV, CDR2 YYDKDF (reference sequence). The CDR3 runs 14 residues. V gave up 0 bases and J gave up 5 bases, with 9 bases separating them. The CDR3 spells CATSRDPGLDTQYF. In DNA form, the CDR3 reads TGTGCCACCAGCAGAGATCCGGGACTAGATACGCAGTATTTT.

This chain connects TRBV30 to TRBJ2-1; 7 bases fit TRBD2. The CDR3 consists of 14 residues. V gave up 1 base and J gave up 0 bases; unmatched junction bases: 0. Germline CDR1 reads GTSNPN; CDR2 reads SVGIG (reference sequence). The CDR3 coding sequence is TGTGCCTGGAGTGGGACTAGCTCCTACAATGAGCAGTTCTTC. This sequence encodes CAWSGTSSYNEQFF.

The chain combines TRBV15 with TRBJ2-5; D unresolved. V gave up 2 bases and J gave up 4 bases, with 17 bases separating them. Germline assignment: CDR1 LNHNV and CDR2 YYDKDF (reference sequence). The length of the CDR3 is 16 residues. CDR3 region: CATSRPSSLGLETQYF. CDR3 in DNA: TGTGCCACCAGCAGACCCTCTTCACTTGGTTTAGAGACCCAGTACTTC.

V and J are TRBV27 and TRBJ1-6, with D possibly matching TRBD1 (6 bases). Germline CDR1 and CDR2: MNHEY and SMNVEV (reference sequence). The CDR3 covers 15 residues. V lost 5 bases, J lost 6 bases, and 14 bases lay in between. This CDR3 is CASSVGRGLNSPLHF. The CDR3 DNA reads TGTGCCAGCAGTGTGGGCAGGGGTCTTAATTCACCCCTCCACTTT.

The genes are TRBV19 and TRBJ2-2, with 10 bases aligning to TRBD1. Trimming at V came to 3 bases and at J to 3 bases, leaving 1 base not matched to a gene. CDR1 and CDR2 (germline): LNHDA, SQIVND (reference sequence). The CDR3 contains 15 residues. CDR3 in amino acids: CASSIGTGDTGELFF. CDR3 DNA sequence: TGTGCCAGTAGTATTGGGACAGGGGACACCGGGGAGCTGTTTTTT.

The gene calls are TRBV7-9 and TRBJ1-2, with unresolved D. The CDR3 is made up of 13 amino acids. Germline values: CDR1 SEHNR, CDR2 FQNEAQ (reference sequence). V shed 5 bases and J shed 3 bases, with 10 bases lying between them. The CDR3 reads CASSRKPDYGYTF. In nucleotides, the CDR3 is TGTGCCAGCAGCCGAAAGCCGGACTATGGCTACACCTTC.

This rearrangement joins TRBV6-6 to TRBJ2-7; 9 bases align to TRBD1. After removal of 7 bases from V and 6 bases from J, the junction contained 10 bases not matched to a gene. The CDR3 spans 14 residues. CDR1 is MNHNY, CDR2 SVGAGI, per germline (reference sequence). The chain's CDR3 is CASTLDRGFGEQYF. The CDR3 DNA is TGTGCCAGCACCTTGGACAGGGGATTTGGCGAGCAGTACTTC.

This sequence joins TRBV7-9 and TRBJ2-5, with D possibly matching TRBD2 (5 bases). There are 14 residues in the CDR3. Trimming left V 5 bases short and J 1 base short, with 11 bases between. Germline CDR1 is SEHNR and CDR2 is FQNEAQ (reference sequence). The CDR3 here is CASSPGGGQETQYF. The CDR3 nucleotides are TGTGCCAGCAGCCCAGGAGGTGGCCAAGAGACCCAGTACTTC. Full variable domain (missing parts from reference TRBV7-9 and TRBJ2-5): DTGVSQNPRHKITKRGQNVTFRCDPISEHNRLYWYRQTLGQGPEFLTYFQNEAQLEKSRLLSDRFSAERPKGSFSTLEIQRTEQGDSAMYLCASSPGGGQETQYFGPGTRLLVL.

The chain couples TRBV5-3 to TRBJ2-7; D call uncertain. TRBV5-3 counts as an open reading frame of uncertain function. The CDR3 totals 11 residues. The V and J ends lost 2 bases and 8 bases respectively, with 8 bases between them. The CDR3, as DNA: TGTGCCAGAAGCTTCCGTGACAAGCAGTACTTC. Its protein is CARSFRDKQYF.

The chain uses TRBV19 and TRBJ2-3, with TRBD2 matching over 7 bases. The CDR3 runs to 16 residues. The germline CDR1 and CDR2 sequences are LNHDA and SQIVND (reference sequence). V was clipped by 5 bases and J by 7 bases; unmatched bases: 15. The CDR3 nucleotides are TGTGCCAGTAGTCCAACCGGGACTAAGTCGAGGAATACGCAGTATTTT. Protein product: CASSPTGTKSRNTQYF.

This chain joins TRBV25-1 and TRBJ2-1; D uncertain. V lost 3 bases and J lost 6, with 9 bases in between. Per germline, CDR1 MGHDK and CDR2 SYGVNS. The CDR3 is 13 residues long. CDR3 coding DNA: TGTGCCAGCAGTGACCGGGTCCTCAATGAGCAGTTCTTC. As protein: CASSDRVLNEQFF.